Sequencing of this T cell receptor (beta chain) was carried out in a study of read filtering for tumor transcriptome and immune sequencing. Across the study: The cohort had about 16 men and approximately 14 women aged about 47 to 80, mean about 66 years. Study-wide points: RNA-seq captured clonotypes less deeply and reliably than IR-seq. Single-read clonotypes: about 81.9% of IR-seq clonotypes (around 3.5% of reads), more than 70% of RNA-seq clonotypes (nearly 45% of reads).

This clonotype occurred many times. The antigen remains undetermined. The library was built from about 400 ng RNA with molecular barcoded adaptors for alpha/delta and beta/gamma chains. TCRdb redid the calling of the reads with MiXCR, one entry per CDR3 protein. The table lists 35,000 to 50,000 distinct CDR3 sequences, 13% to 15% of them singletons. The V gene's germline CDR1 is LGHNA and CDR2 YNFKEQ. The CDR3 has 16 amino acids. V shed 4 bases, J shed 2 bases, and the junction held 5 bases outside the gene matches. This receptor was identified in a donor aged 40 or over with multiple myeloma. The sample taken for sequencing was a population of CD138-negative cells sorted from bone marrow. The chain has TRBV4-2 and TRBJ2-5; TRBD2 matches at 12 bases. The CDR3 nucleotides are TGTGCCAGCAGCCTTCTAGCGGGAGGGGGGCAAGAGACCCAGTACTTC. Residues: CASSLLAGGGQETQYF.